This T cell receptor (beta chain) was sequenced for a study of cytomegalovirus exposure and HLA in healthy donors. V was pared by 5 bases and J by 7 bases, with 15 bases of the junction left unmatched. The CDR3 is 17 residues long. CDR1 SEHNR and CDR2 FQNEAQ come from the germline V gene (reference sequence). Comments on this clone: Its target is not known.

Researchers ran the PCR with 60 Vbeta and 13 Jbeta primers. The table came from immunoSEQ multiplex PCR; TCRdb's copy has only in-frame clones and leaves some out. The sample consists of more than 100,000 clones, about 83% of them appearing once. Study-wide findings and caveats: Relative to equally common others, HLA-associated TCR beta chains showed greater clonal expansion in a later analysis. Three CMV-associated chains proved CMV antigen-specific in vitro. It was about 150 TCR beta chains that were listed as cytomegalovirus-associated. TCR sequences were mostly rare, though some public TCRs occurred in many donors.

This clonotype originated in a woman in her thirties in good health and CMV-seronegative. The sequenced sample consisted of PBMCs. J is TRBJ2-3 and V is TRBV7-9; 10 bases are shared with TRBD2. CDR3 protein: CASSPSTPAGGQNTQYF. The CDR3 nucleotides read TGTGCCAGCAGCCCGTCAACCCCAGCGGGGGGGCAAAATACGCAGTATTTT. Drawing the rest from reference TRBV7-9 and TRBJ2-3, the complete variable domain is DTGVSQNPRHKITKRGQNVTFRCDPISEHNRLYWYRQTLGQGPEFLTYFQNEAQLEKSRLLSDRFSAERPKGSFSTLEIQRTEQGDSAMYLCASSPSTPAGGQNTQYFGPGTRLTVL.